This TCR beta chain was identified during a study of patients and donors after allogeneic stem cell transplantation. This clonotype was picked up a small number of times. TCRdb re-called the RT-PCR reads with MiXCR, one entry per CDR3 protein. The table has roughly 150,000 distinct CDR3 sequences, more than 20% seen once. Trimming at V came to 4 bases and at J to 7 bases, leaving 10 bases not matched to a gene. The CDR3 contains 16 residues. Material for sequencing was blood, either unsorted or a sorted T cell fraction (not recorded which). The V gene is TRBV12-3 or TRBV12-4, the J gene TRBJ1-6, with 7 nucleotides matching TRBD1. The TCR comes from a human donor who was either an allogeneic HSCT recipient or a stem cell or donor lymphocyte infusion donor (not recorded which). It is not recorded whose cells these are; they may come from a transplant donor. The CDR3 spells CASSSPRQGENSPLHF. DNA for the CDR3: TGTGCCAGCAGTTCACCTCGACAGGGAGAAAATTCACCCCTCCACTTT.